The 22 T cell receptor beta chains presented below share a single source sample, sequenced in a study of T cell responses to AZD1222 COVID-19 vaccine. Profiled with immunoSEQ multiplex PCR; TCRdb holds only in-frame clones, not every one. The sample carries roughly 28,000 clones, about nine tenths recorded once. The specimen comprised peripheral blood, sampled on day 0 of AZD1222 vaccination. Receptor source: an adult in good health.

V is TRBV5-1 and J is TRBJ2-7, with TRBD1 matching 7 bases. Germline CDR1 reads SGHRS; CDR2 reads YFSETQ. The CDR3 runs to 14 residues. V shed 4 bases and J 3 bases; nucleotides not matched to a gene: 7. Here the CDR3 reads CASSQGDSLYEQYF. CDR3 bases: TGCGCCAGCAGCCAAGGGGACAGTCTCTACGAGCAGTACTTC.

The chain employs TRBV9 and TRBJ2-5; no clear D gene. The germline gives CDR1 SGDLS, CDR2 YYNGEE. The CDR3 runs 13 residues. V gave up 0 bases and J gave up 5 bases, with 8 bases separating them. The chain's CDR3 is CASSVGVRETQYF. For the CDR3, the DNA is TGTGCCAGCAGCGTAGGAGTCCGGGAGACCCAGTACTTC.

The rearrangement links TRBV28 to TRBJ1-4; 10 bases are a match to TRBD1. CDR1 is MDHEN and CDR2 is SYDVKM in the germline V gene. CDR3 size: 15 residues. J was trimmed by 0 bases and V by 8 bases; bases with no gene match: 3. CDR3 sequence (DNA): TGTGCCAGCTCGACAGGGGGCTCAACTAATGAAAAACTGTTTTTT. It encodes CASSTGGSTNEKLFF.

The genes are TRBV7-8 and TRBJ1-3; no clear D gene. The CDR3 sequence is 16 residues long. V was cut by 0 bases and J by 0 bases, with 9 bases left in between. The V gene's germline CDR1 is SGHVS and CDR2 FQNEAQ. The CDR3: CASSLAILSSGNTIYF. The CDR3, as DNA: TGTGCCAGCAGCTTAGCGATCCTGAGCTCTGGAAACACCATATATTTT.

The chain couples TRBV29-1 to TRBJ1-2; D gene uncertain. V was trimmed by 0 bases and J by 8 bases, leaving 10 bases between them. There are 12 residues in the CDR3. In germline, CDR1 is SQVTM, CDR2 ANQGSEA. CDR3 nucleotide sequence: TGCAGCGTTGAAGATCAGGTTAGAGGCTACACCTTC. Translating it yields CSVEDQVRGYTF.

Of note for this clone: The same CDR3 can be traced to other DNA sequences in this sample. The chain carries TRBV5-1 and TRBJ2-1; D may be TRBD1 (6 bases). V was trimmed by 4 bases and J by 3 bases, leaving 11 bases between them. The CDR3 length is 14 residues. Germline assignment: CDR1 SGHRS and CDR2 YFSETQ. In nucleotides, the CDR3 is TGCGCCAGCAGCCCGGGACAAAGCTACAATGAGCAGTTCTTC. This gives the protein CASSPGQSYNEQFF.

The chain links TRBV7-8 to TRBJ1-4; possible D gene TRBD1, 6 bases. Germline V gives CDR1 SGHVS, CDR2 FQNEAQ. V was trimmed by 5 bases and J by 6 bases, leaving 16 bases between them. The CDR3 is 15 amino acids. The CDR3 nucleotides read TGTGCCAGCAGCGTAGGGGGGGCCGTGTATGAAAAACTGTTTTTT. It codes for CASSVGGAVYEKLFF.

This rearrangement joins TRBV4-1 to TRBJ1-5, with D maybe TRBD1 (5 bases). The CDR3 has 15 amino acids. V was clipped by 0 bases and J by 7 bases, with 13 bases between them. Germline lookup yields CDR1 MGHRA and CDR2 YSYEKL. The chain's CDR3 is CASSQDNRWNQPQHF. The CDR3 coding sequence is TGCGCCAGCAGCCAAGATAACAGGTGGAACCAGCCCCAGCATTTT.

The chain uses TRBV2 and TRBJ1-5; TRBD1 is a possible D gene (5 bases). Trimming removed 4 bases from V and 3 bases from J, with 13 bases in between. Germline CDR1 is SNHLY and CDR2 is FYNNEI. The CDR3 has 15 residues. The CDR3 region is CASSATGRDNQPQHF. The CDR3 region has the DNA TGTGCCAGCAGTGCCACGGGACGGGACAATCAGCCCCAGCATTTT. Full variable domain (rest looked up from reference TRBV2 and TRBJ1-5): EPEVTQTPSHQVTQMGQEVILRCVPISNHLYFYWYRQILGQKVEFLVSFYNNEISEKSEIFDDQFSVERPDGSNFTLKIRSTKLEDSAMYFCASSATGRDNQPQHFGDGTRLSIL.

The V gene is TRBV18, the J gene TRBJ2-6, with D unclear. The germline gives CDR1 KGHSH, CDR2 LQKENI. The CDR3 length is 18 residues. Trimming removed 3 bases from V and 0 bases from J, with 15 bases in between. Here the CDR3 reads CASSPWETTASGANVLTF. The CDR3 DNA reads as TGTGCCAGCTCACCGTGGGAAACCACCGCCTCTGGGGCCAACGTCCTGACTTTC.

The chain combines TRBV12-5 with TRBJ2-7; D uncertain. CDR1 LGHNT and CDR2 FRNRAP come from the germline V gene. The CDR3 covers 11 residues. The V and J ends lost 1 base and 2 bases respectively, with 0 bases between them. CDR3 residues: CASGLAYEQYF. In DNA form, the CDR3 reads TGTGCTAGTGGTTTGGCCTACGAGCAGTACTTC.

The chain employs TRBV6-5 and TRBJ1-4; D perhaps matches TRBD1 (5 bases). The CDR3 has 14 amino acids. Trimming cost V 11 bases and J 6 bases, with 19 bases left between them. Germline assignment: CDR1 MNHEY and CDR2 SVGAGI. CDR3 protein: CASLKGAGYEKLFF. As DNA, the CDR3 is TGTGCCTCCCTGAAAGGGGCTGGGTATGAAAAACTGTTTTTT.

The chain couples TRBV27 to TRBJ2-7; 12 nucleotides align to TRBD2. V lost 5 bases, J lost 5 bases, and 16 bases stayed unmatched. Per the germline V gene, CDR1 is MNHEY and CDR2 is SMNVEV (reference sequence). This CDR3 region has 18 residues. CDR3 protein: CASSPHGLAGGNFNEQYF. CDR3 sequence (DNA): TGTGCCAGCAGTCCCCACGGGCTAGCGGGAGGGAACTTCAACGAGCAGTACTTC.

This chain links TRBV27 with TRBJ1-4; 10 bases line up with TRBD1. Germline loops: CDR1 MNHEY, CDR2 SMNVEV (reference sequence). This CDR3 contains 15 residues. Trimming took 5 bases from V and 8 from J; bases not matched to a gene: 8. CDR3 protein: CASSPRQGAGEKLFF. CDR3 DNA: TGTGCCAGCAGTCCCCGACAGGGGGCAGGAGAAAAACTGTTTTTT.

This chain joins TRBV27 and TRBJ2-7; possibly TRBD1 or TRBD2 for D (5 bases each). V lost 3 bases, J lost 2 bases, and 11 bases lay in between. This CDR3 is built from 14 residues. Germline loops: CDR1 MNHEY, CDR2 SMNVEV (reference sequence). In DNA form, the CDR3 reads TGTGCCAGCAGTTTTCGGGACCCGACCTACGAGCAGTACTTC. It is translated as CASSFRDPTYEQYF.

The chain employs TRBV6-5 and TRBJ1-1; 8 positions match TRBD1. With 7 bases clipped from V and 4 bases from J, the junction kept 8 bases outside the gene matches. Germline loops: CDR1 MNHEY, CDR2 SVGAGI. The CDR3 is made up of 14 amino acids. CDR3 region: CASTLTGGGTEAFF. Written as DNA, the CDR3 is TGTGCCAGCACTTTAACAGGGGGTGGCACTGAAGCTTTCTTT.

This chain connects TRBV10-3 to TRBJ2-3, with 13 bases identical to TRBD2. CDR3 length: 15 residues. Germline V gene sequence: CDR1 ENHRY, CDR2 SYGVKD. The J segment lost 2 bases and the V segment lost 6 bases, leaving 2 bases of the junction unmatched. For the CDR3, the DNA is TGTGCCATCAGGGGACTAGCGGGGAACACAGATACGCAGTATTTT. As protein: CAIRGLAGNTDTQYF.

The V gene is TRBV2, the J gene TRBJ2-2, with 8 bases fitting TRBD2. J gave up 4 bases and V 11 bases, and 15 bases lay outside the gene matches. The CDR3 is made up of 16 amino acids. Looked up from germline, CDR1 is SNHLY and CDR2 is FYNNEI. As DNA, the CDR3 is TGTGCCGTTATACGGGGACTAGAGGCGGGCACCGGGGAGCTGTTTTTT. This translates into CAVIRGLEAGTGELFF. Using reference TRBV2 and TRBJ2-2 for the parts outside the CDR3, the full variable domain is EPEVTQTPSHQVTQMGQEVILRCVPISNHLYFYWYRQILGQKVEFLVSFYNNEISEKSEIFDDQFSVERPDGSNFTLKIRSTKLEDSAMYFCAVIRGLEAGTGELFFGEGSRLTVL.

The CDR3 spells CAWSGDLRSQPQHF. Here the CDR3 DNA reads TGTGCCTGGAGTGGGGACCTTCGGAGTCAGCCCCAGCATTTT. V usage is TRBV30 and J usage is TRBJ1-5, with D maybe TRBD1 (5 bases). Germline assignment: CDR1 GTSNPN and CDR2 SVGIG (reference sequence). V lost 1 base to trimming and J lost 6 bases, with 13 bases between them. This CDR3 spans 14 amino acids.

The chain is built from TRBV3-1 (or the pseudogene TRBV3-2) and TRBJ1-1, with D uncertain. This CDR3 region has 12 residues. The germline V gene encodes CDR1 LGHDT and CDR2 YNNKEL (reference sequence). V was cut by 5 bases and J by 5 bases, with 9 bases left in between. As DNA, the CDR3 is TGTGCCAGCAGCGCGGTGGGGACTGAAGCTTTCTTT. Its translation: CASSAVGTEAFF.

The gene calls are TRBV11-3 and TRBJ2-2; TRBD2 matches at 14 bases. Looked up from germline, CDR1 is SGHNT and CDR2 is YENEEA. The CDR3 is 16 amino acids. The trim removed 4 bases at V and 8 bases at J, leaving 6 bases unmatched. In DNA form, the CDR3 reads TGTGCCAGCAGCTCGACTAGCGGGAGGGCCAGAGGGGAGCTGTTTTTT. Encoded protein: CASSSTSGRARGELFF. Full variable domain (outside the CDR3, taken from reference TRBV11-3 and TRBJ2-2): EAGVVQSPRYKIIEKKQPVAFWCNPISGHNTLYWYLQNLGQGPELLIRYENEEAVDDSQLPKDRFSAERLKGVDSTLKIQPAELGDSAVYLCASSSTSGRARGELFFGEGSRLTVL.

This clone was seen a few times. J is TRBJ1-1 and V is TRBV7-3; weak D call: TRBD1 (5 bases). Germline loops: CDR1 SGHTA, CDR2 FQGTGA. Between the trimmed V and J ends, which lost 5 bases and 5 bases, there was a span of 12 bases. CDR3 size: 13 residues. The CDR3: CASSPTVSTEAFF. The CDR3 DNA is TGTGCCAGCAGCCCGACAGTTTCTACTGAAGCTTTCTTT.